Following are 14 T cell receptor beta chains from one sample sequenced in a study of blood T cell repertoires in COVID-19. The repertoire was sequenced with immunoSEQ multiplex PCR; TCRdb's copy has only in-frame clones and lacks some. The repertoire consists of some 150,000 clones, with 84% occurring once and the leading ten covering more than 5%. The sample taken for sequencing was PBMCs or T cells enriched from blood (not recorded which). The receptors here all came from a woman aged 50 to 60 who had been exposed to COVID-19.

The V gene is TRBV2, the J gene TRBJ1-3; 8 bases map to TRBD1. The CDR3 extends over 16 amino acids. The junction had 6 bases not matched to a gene; V was cut back by 5 bases and J by 0 bases. Germline CDR1 reads SNHLY; CDR2 reads FYNNEI. The CDR3 nucleotides are TGTGCCAGCAGTCAAAGGACAGGGTTCTCTGGAAACACCATATATTTT. As protein: CASSQRTGFSGNTIYF.

The chain links TRBV27 to TRBJ1-2; D may be TRBD1 (6 bases). Germline V gene sequence: CDR1 MNHEY, CDR2 SMNVEV (reference sequence). The CDR3 totals 15 residues. Trimming left V 8 bases short and J 3 bases short, with 19 bases between. CDR3 in amino acids: CASRSGGLLDYGYTF. CDR3 coding DNA: TGTGCCAGCCGAAGTGGGGGCCTCTTGGACTATGGCTACACCTTC.

This clone appeared a few times. The rearrangement joins TRBV27 to TRBJ1-2, with D tentatively TRBD1 (6 bases). Germline V gene sequence: CDR1 MNHEY, CDR2 SMNVEV (reference sequence). CDR3 size: 14 residues. V lost 3 bases, J lost 0 bases, and 8 bases lay in between. The CDR3 DNA sequence: TGTGCCAGCAGTTTCCAGGGGTCTAACTATGGCTACACCTTC. Encoded protein: CASSFQGSNYGYTF.

The gene calls are TRBV7-2 and TRBJ1-1; TRBD1 matches at 8 bases. After removal of 1 base from V and 0 bases from J, the junction contained 10 bases not matched to a gene. Germline V gene sequence: CDR1 SGHTA, CDR2 FQGNSA. The CDR3 is made up of 18 amino acids. The DNA of the CDR3 is TGTGCCAGCAGCTTAGGATTTACCGGGGACAGGTTGAACACTGAAGCTTTCTTT. It translates to CASSLGFTGDRLNTEAFF.

The chain combines TRBV12-3 or TRBV12-4 with TRBJ2-2, with a possible D match to TRBD2 (5 bases). The CDR3 runs to 12 residues. Trimming removed 3 bases at V and 7 bases at J, with 6 bases between. DNA of the CDR3: TGTGCCAGCAGTTTCGGAGGCGGGGAGCTGTTTTTT. It translates to CASSFGGGELFF.

The sample holds a few counts of this clone. The chain uses TRBV10-3 and TRBJ1-1, with 8 bases that match TRBD1. With V trimmed by 4 bases and J by 3 bases, 7 bases remained unmatched. Germline V gene sequence: CDR1 ENHRY, CDR2 SYGVKD. The CDR3 has 15 amino acids. In nucleotides, the CDR3 is TGTGCCATCAGTGCCCGACAGGGGATAGACACTGAAGCTTTCTTT. Translation: CAISARQGIDTEAFF.

The rearrangement uses TRBV4-3 and TRBJ1-4, with a tentative D call TRBD1 (5 bases). The germline V gene has CDR1 LGHNA and CDR2 YSLEER. The CDR3 extends over 14 amino acids. V lost 1 base and J 10 bases, leaving 13 bases between the germline ends. CDR3 sequence reads: CASSQATREGKLFF. CDR3 nucleotide sequence: TGCGCCAGCAGCCAAGCTACCAGGGAGGGAAAACTGTTTTTT.

The chain employs TRBV18 and TRBJ2-7; D might be TRBD1 (5 bases). The V gene's germline CDR1 is KGHSH and CDR2 LQKENI. The CDR3 has 18 residues. Trimming removed 3 bases from V and 1 base from J, with 22 bases in between. CDR3 loop: CASSPRRAGPTASYEQYF. The DNA for the CDR3 is TGTGCCAGCTCACCCCGAAGGGCAGGGCCGACGGCTTCCTACGAGCAGTACTTC. The entire variable domain, with the rest obtained from reference TRBV18 and TRBJ2-7, is as follows: NAGVMQNPRHLVRRRGQEARLRCSPMKGHSHVYWYRQLPEEGLKFMVYLQKENIIDESGMPKERFSAEFPKEGPSILRIQQVVRGDSAAYFCASSPRRAGPTASYEQYFGPGTRLTVT.

This chain connects TRBV4-3 to TRBJ2-1; 7 bases map to TRBD2. CDR1 is LGHNA, CDR2 YSLEER, per germline. V lost 4 bases and J lost 5; bases outside the gene matches: 8. The CDR3 is 15 amino acids. The CDR3 DNA follows: TGCGCCAGCAGCCCCAGCGGGGCGAAGGACAATGAGCAGTTCTTC. It translates to CASSPSGAKDNEQFF.

V usage is TRBV29-1 and J usage is TRBJ1-2; 9 nucleotides agree with TRBD1. From germline, CDR1 is SQVTM and CDR2 ANQGSEA. V gave up 5 bases and J gave up 6 bases; unmatched junction bases: 7. The CDR3 consists of 13 residues. CDR3 protein: CSVKIQGADGYTF. The CDR3 nucleotides read TGCAGCGTTAAGATACAGGGGGCGGATGGCTACACCTTC.

The V call is TRBV29-1, the J call TRBJ2-1; 11 bases match TRBD2. Germline V gene data show CDR1 as SQVTM and CDR2 as ANQGSEA. V lost 5 bases, J lost 8 bases, and 11 bases stayed unmatched. This CDR3 region has 15 residues. Written as DNA, the CDR3 is TGCAGCGTTTCGACACTAGCGGGAGTAGTGGATGAGCAGTTCTTC. This translates into CSVSTLAGVVDEQFF.

The V gene is TRBV9, the J gene TRBJ2-7; the D is unclear. V lost 4 bases, J lost 3 bases, and 8 bases lay in between. Germline lookup yields CDR1 SGDLS and CDR2 YYNGEE. This CDR3 is 12 amino acids long. The CDR3 DNA reads TGTGCCAGCAGCTCTTCGGGCTACGAGCAGTACTTC. It encodes CASSSSGYEQYF.

The chain links TRBV6-2 or TRBV6-3 to TRBJ2-1, with 7 bases lining up with TRBD1. Germline values: CDR1 MNHEY, CDR2 SVGEGT. The CDR3 sequence is 20 residues long. The V gene end was trimmed by 2 bases and the J gene end by 0 bases; junction bases not matched to a gene: 16. The CDR3 DNA reads TGTGCCAGCAGTTACCTATATACAAGTCCTCGACAGGGCTCCTACAATGAGCAGTTCTTC. The encoded protein is CASSYLYTSPRQGSYNEQFF.

The chain couples TRBV3-1 (or the pseudogene TRBV3-2) to TRBJ2-1, with a weak D call TRBD1 (5 bases). The CDR3 sequence is 15 residues long. V dropped 2 bases and J dropped 0 bases, with 8 bases sitting between them. The germline gives CDR1 LGHDT, CDR2 YNNKEL (reference sequence). The CDR3 here is CASSQRGRSYNEQFF. The CDR3 region has the DNA TGTGCCAGCAGCCAAAGGGGTCGCTCCTACAATGAGCAGTTCTTC.